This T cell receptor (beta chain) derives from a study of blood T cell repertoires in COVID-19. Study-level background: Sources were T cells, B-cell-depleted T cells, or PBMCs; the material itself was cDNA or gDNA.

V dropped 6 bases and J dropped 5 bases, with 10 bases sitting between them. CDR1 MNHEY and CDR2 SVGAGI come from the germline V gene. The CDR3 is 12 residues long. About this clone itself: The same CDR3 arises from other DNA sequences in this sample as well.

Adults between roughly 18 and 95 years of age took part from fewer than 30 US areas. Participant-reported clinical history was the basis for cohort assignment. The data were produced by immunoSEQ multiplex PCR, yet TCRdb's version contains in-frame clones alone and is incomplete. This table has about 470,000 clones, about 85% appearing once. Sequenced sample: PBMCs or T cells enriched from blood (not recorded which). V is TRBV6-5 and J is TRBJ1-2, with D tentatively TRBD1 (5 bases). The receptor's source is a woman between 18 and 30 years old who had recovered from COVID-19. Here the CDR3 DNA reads TGTGCCAGCAGCACAGGTGCTTATGGCTACACCTTC. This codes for CASSTGAYGYTF.